These T cell receptor beta chains were read from a single sample in a study of OX40 agonist ivuxolimab in advanced cancers. The assay was immunoSEQ multiplex PCR, and TCRdb's table has in-frame clones only and misses some. This sample has about 85,000 clones, with around 86% found just once. This sample comprised CD4+ or CD8+ T cells sorted from blood, obtained in a trial of the OX40 agonist ivuxolimab. The source of these receptors is an adult with an advanced solid tumor such as melanoma, head and neck, liver or kidney cancer. Each CDR3 is given with its conserved first and last residue. The size entry is marked missing in some rows and otherwise reads once, few, many or a size class.

CDR3 protein: CATSTGTSLALAKNIQYF; clone size: NA; V gene: TRBV15; J gene: TRBJ2-4
CDR3 protein: CSVEQGHGYTF; clone size: NA; V gene: TRBV29-1; J gene: TRBJ1-2
CDR3 protein: CAWSSLLNYGYTF; clone size: NA; V gene: TRBV30; J gene: TRBJ1-2
CDR3 protein: CASSLARTRGNSPLHF; clone size: NA; V gene: TRBV7-2; J gene: TRBJ1-6
CDR3 protein: CASSRVNTEAFF; clone size: few; V gene: TRBV14; J gene: TRBJ1-1
CDR3 protein: CASSLGQGAQPQHF; clone size: NA; V gene: TRBV5-1; J gene: TRBJ1-5
CDR3 protein: CASSLTAATGLNGYTF; clone size: NA; V gene: TRBV5-1; J gene: TRBJ1-2
CDR3 protein: CASSLGPVSNQPQHF; clone size: few; V gene: TRBV5-6; J gene: TRBJ1-5
CDR3 protein: CASSIETGEETQYF; clone size: NA; V gene: TRBV19; J gene: TRBJ2-5
CDR3 protein: CASKRDREPNYGYTF; clone size: NA; V gene: TRBV6-1; J gene: TRBJ1-2
CDR3 protein: CASSITIRTEAFF; clone size: NA; V gene: TRBV7-2; J gene: TRBJ1-1
CDR3 protein: CASSLTRGGYNSPLHF; clone size: NA; V gene: TRBV18; J gene: TRBJ1-6
CDR3 protein: CASRQRITDTQYF; clone size: NA; V gene: TRBV27; J gene: TRBJ2-3
CDR3 protein: CASSIRKSAGSDTQYF; clone size: NA; V gene: TRBV19; J gene: TRBJ2-3
CDR3 protein: CASSYSSGGDEKLFF; clone size: NA; V gene: TRBV6-5; J gene: TRBJ1-4
CDR3 protein: CASSLQGLAGRLIYEQYF; clone size: few; V gene: TRBV7-2; J gene: TRBJ2-7
CDR3 protein: CASSLVPRTGYYGYTF; clone size: NA; V gene: TRBV5-5; J gene: TRBJ1-2
CDR3 protein: CAISESTLGGQAFF; clone size: once; V gene: TRBV10-3; J gene: TRBJ1-1
CDR3 protein: CASSLTQTGSGYTF; clone size: NA; V gene: TRBV28; J gene: TRBJ1-2
CDR3 protein: CASGLAYRDNQPQHF; clone size: NA; V gene: TRBV12-5; J gene: TRBJ1-5
CDR3 protein: CASSYPGDGVGGYTF; clone size: NA; V gene: TRBV28; J gene: TRBJ1-2
CDR3 protein: CASSPTRTGVGYTF; clone size: NA; V gene: TRBV5-1; J gene: TRBJ1-2
CDR3 protein: CASSSQGGTDTQYF; clone size: NA; V gene: TRBV5-1; J gene: TRBJ2-3